These 8 T cell receptor beta chains originate from one sample sequenced in a study of neurological immune-mediated disorders. TCRdb re-derived calls from the 5' RACE reads in MiXCR, one entry per CDR3 protein. Of about 43,000 distinct CDR3 sequences listed, 10% to 15% are singletons. The sequencing input was PBMCs. Receptors were obtained from a female donor in good health.

There are many counts of this clonotype. The chain recombines TRBV24-1 with TRBJ1-5, with 9 bases that match TRBD1. Looked up from germline, CDR1 is KGHDR and CDR2 is SFDVKD. The V segment lost 4 bases and the J segment 4 bases; nucleotides outside the gene matches: 4. This CDR3 has 15 amino acids. The CDR3 sequence is CATSEGQGRNQPQHF. The CDR3 region has the DNA TGTGCCACCAGTGAAGGACAGGGGCGGAATCAGCCCCAGCATTTT.

The sample holds many counts of this clonotype. This chain connects TRBV29-1 to TRBJ1-2, with 8 bases that match TRBD1. This CDR3 has 13 residues. Germline lookup yields CDR1 SQVTM and CDR2 ANQGSEA. J lost 5 bases, V lost 7 bases, and 9 bases had no gene match. This CDR3 is CSAGQGLGYGYTF. The CDR3 DNA reads TGCAGCGCCGGACAGGGTCTAGGATATGGCTACACCTTC.

This clonotype occurred many times. This sequence joins TRBV14 and TRBJ1-1, with a weak D call TRBD1 (6 bases). Looked up from germline, CDR1 is SGHDN and CDR2 is FVKESK. Between the trimmed V and J ends, which lost 5 bases and 7 bases, there was a span of 26 bases. This CDR3 has 17 amino acids. The CDR3 region has the DNA TGTGCCAGCAGCTTTGGGGGGGGGGCAGGGCGAAGTTTTGAAGCTTTCTTT. The encoded protein is CASSFGGGAGRSFEAFF.

The J gene is TRBJ2-2, the V gene TRBV7-6, with TRBD2 as a possible D gene (5 bases). Trimming removed 3 bases from V and 5 bases from J, with 10 bases in between. This CDR3 is 14 amino acids long. Germline values: CDR1 SGHVS, CDR2 FNYEAQ. CDR3 nucleotide sequence: TGTGCCAGCAGCTTCTCTTCGGGGACCGGGGAGCTGTTTTTT. Its translation is CASSFSSGTGELFF.

This clonotype was seen repeatedly, ten times or more. V is TRBV20-1 and J is TRBJ2-1, with unresolved D. V was trimmed by 8 bases and J by 1 base, leaving 15 bases between them. CDR1 is DFQATT and CDR2 is SNEGSKA in the germline V gene (reference sequence). CDR3 size: 14 residues. Here the CDR3 reads CSLVGHGSYNEQFF. In DNA form, the CDR3 reads TGCAGTTTGGTCGGGCACGGTTCCTACAATGAGCAGTTCTTC.

This clonotype was seen repeatedly, ten times or more. The genes are TRBV5-1 and TRBJ2-2, with D unresolved. Between the trimmed V and J ends, which lost 1 base and 5 bases, there was a span of 12 bases. The CDR3 loop spans 15 amino acids. Per the germline V gene, CDR1 is SGHRS and CDR2 is YFSETQ. The CDR3 loop reads CASSLFRAQTGELFF. CDR3 sequence (DNA): TGCGCCAGCAGCTTGTTTCGGGCTCAGACCGGGGAGCTGTTTTTT.

This clonotype was counted at least ten times. The rearrangement joins TRBV5-5 to TRBJ1-5; D remains unclear. Germline V gene sequence: CDR1 SGHKS, CDR2 YYEKEE (reference sequence). The V end lost 0 bases, the J end lost 6 bases, and 7 bases lay between the germline ends. The CDR3 contains 13 residues. This CDR3 is CASSLEAGQPQHF. CDR3 DNA: TGTGCCAGCAGCTTGGAGGCCGGTCAGCCCCAGCATTTT.

In this sample, this clonotype turned up once. A much larger clone sits a single nucleotide away, making a read error possible. The J gene is TRBJ2-1, the V gene TRBV20-1; D is undetermined. The CDR3 runs 12 residues. Germline values: CDR1 DFQATT, CDR2 SNEGSKA (reference sequence). With 8 bases removed from V and 5 bases from J, the gap between germline ends came to 13 bases. The chain's CDR3 is CSSSSRHNEQFF. In DNA, the CDR3 is TGCAGTTCAAGTTCTAGGCACAATGAGCAGTTCTTC.